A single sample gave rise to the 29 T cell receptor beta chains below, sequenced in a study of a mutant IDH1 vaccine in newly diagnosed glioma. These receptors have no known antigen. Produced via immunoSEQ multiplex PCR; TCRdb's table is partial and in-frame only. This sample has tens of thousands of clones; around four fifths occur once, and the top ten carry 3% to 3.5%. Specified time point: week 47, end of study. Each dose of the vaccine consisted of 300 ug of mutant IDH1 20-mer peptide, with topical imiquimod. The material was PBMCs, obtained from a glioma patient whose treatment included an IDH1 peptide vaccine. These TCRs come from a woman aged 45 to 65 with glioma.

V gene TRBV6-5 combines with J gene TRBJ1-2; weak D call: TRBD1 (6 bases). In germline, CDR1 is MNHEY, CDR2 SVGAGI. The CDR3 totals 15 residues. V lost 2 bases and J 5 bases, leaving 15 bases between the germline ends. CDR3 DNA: TGTGCCAGCAGTTACGACCACAGGGATATTTATGGCTACACCTTC. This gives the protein CASSYDHRDIYGYTF.

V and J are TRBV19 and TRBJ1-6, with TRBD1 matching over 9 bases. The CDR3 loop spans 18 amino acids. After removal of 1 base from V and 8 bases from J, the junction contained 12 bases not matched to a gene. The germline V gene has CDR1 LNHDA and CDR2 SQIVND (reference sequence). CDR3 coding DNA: TGTGCCAGTAGTATAGTTCCTCCGGGACAGGGAAGGCATTCACCCCTCCACTTT. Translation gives CASSIVPPGQGRHSPLHF.

The CDR3 is CASSFSEPGSQPQHF. CDR3 nucleotide sequence: TGTGCCAGCAGCTTTAGCGAGCCGGGTAGTCAGCCCCAGCATTTT. The rearrangement joins TRBV7-9 to TRBJ1-5; D ambiguous. In germline, CDR1 is SEHNR, CDR2 FQNEAQ (reference sequence). CDR3 length: 15 residues. Trimming left V 3 bases short and J 6 bases short, with 15 bases between. Full variable domain (remainder filled in from reference TRBV7-9 and TRBJ1-5): DTGVSQNPRHKITKRGQNVTFRCDPISEHNRLYWYRQTLGQGPEFLTYFQNEAQLEKSRLLSDRFSAERPKGSFSTLEIQRTEQGDSAMYLCASSFSEPGSQPQHFGDGTRLSIL.

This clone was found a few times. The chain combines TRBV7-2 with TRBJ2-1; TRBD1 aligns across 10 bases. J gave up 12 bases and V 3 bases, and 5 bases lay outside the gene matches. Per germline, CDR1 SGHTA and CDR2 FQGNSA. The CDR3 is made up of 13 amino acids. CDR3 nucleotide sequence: TGTGCCAGCAGCTTCGCGGGACAGGGGACGCAGTTCTTC. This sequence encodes CASSFAGQGTQFF.

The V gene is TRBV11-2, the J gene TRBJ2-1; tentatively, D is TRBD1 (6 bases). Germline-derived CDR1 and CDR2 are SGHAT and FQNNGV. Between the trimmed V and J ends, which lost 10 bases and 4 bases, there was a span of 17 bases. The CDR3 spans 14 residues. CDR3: CATRAEGVYNEQFF. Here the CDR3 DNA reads TGTGCCACCAGAGCCGAGGGGGTATACAATGAGCAGTTCTTC.

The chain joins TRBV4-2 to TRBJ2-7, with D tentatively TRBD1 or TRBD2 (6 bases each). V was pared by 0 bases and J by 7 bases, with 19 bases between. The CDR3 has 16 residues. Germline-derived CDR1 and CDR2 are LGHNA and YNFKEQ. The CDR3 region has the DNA TGTGCCAGCAGCCAAGATGGGGTGGGAAGGGGGAGGGAGCAGTACTTC. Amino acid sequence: CASSQDGVGRGREQYF.

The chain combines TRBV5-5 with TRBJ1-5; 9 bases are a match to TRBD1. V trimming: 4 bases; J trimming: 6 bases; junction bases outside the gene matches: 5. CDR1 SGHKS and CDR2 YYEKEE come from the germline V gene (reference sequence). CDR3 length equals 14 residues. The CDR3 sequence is CASSVGTGLQPQHF. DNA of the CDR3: TGTGCCAGCAGCGTCGGGACAGGGCTTCAGCCCCAGCATTTT.

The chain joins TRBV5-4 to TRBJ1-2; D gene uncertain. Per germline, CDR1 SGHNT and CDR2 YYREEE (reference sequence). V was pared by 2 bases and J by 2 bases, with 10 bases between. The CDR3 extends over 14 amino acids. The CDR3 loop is CASSFSGSNYGYTF. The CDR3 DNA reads TGTGCCAGCAGCTTTAGCGGGTCGAACTATGGCTACACCTTC. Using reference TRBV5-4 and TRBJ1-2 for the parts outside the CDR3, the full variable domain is ETGVTQSPTHLIKTRGQQVTLRCSSQSGHNTVSWYQQALGQGPQFIFQYYREEENGRGNFPPRFSGLQFPNYSSELNVNALELDDSALYLCASSFSGSNYGYTFGSGTRLTVV.

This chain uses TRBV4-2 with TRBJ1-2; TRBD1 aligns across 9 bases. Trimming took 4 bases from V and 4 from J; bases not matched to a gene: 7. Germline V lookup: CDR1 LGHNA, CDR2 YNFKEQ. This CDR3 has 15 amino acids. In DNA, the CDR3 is TGTGCCAGCAGCCCTGACAGGGGGACTCTCTATGGCTACACCTTC. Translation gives CASSPDRGTLYGYTF.

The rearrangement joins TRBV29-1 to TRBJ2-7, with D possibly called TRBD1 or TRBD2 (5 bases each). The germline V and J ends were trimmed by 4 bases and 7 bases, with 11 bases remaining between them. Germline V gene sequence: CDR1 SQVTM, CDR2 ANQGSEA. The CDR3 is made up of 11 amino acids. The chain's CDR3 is CSVGGMGEQYF. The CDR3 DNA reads TGCAGCGTTGGGGGGATGGGTGAGCAGTACTTC.

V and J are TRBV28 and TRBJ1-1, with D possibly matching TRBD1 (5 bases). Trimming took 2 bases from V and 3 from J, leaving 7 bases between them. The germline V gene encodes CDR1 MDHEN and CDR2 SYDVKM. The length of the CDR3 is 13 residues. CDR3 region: CASSLAGYTEAFF. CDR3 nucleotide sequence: TGTGCCAGCAGTTTAGCAGGGTACACTGAAGCTTTCTTT.

The CDR3 nucleotides read TGTGCCAGCAAACAGGGGAACACCGGGGAGCTGTTTTTT. This encodes CASKQGNTGELFF. The chain uses TRBV6-4 and TRBJ2-2; possible D gene TRBD1, 6 bases. V was clipped by 7 bases and J by 1 base, with 7 bases between them. The CDR3 loop spans 13 amino acids. Germline V lookup: CDR1 MRHNA, CDR2 SNTAGT.

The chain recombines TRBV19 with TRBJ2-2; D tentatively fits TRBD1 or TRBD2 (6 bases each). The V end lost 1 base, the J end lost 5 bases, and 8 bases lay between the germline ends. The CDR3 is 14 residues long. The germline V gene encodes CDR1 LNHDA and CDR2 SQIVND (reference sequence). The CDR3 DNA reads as TGTGCCAGTAGTATAGGAGGGGGGACCGGGGAGCTGTTTTTT. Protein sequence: CASSIGGGTGELFF.

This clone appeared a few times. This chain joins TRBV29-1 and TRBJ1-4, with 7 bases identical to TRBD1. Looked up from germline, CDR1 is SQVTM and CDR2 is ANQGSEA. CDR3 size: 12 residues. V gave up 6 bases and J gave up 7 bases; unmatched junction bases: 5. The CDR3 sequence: CSVVTGSEKLFF. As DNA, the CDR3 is TGCAGCGTCGTGACAGGGAGTGAAAAACTGTTTTTT. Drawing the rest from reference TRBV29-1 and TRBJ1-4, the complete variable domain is SAVISQKPSRDICQRGTSLTIQCQVDSQVTMMFWYRQQPGQSLTLIATANQGSEATYESGFVIDKFPISRPNLTFSTLTVSNMSPEDSSIYLCSVVTGSEKLFFGSGTQLSVL.

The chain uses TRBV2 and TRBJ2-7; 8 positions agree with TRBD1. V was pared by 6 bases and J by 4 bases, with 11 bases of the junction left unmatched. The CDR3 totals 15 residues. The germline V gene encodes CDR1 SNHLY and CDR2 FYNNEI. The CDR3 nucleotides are TGTGCCAGCAGGAAGGGTAGGACAGGGTTGTACGAGCAGTACTTC. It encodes CASRKGRTGLYEQYF.

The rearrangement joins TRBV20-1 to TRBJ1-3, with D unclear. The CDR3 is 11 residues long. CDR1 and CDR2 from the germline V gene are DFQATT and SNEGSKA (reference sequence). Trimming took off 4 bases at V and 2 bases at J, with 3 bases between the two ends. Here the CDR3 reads CSAIAGNTIYF. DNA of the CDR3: TGCAGTGCTATCGCTGGAAACACCATATATTTT.

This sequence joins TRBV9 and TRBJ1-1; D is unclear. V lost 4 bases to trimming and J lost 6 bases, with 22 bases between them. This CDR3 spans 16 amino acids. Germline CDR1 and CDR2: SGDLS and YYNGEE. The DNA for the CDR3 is TGTGCCAGCAGCCCCCCTAAGTTCGGGCCTGGGGCTGAAGCTTTCTTT. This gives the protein CASSPPKFGPGAEAFF.

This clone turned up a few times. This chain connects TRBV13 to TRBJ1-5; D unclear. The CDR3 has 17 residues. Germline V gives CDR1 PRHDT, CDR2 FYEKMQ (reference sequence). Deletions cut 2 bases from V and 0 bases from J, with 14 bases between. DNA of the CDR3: TGTGCCAGCAGCTTATGGGCGGGAATTGGTAGCAATCAGCCCCAGCATTTT. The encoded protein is CASSLWAGIGSNQPQHF.

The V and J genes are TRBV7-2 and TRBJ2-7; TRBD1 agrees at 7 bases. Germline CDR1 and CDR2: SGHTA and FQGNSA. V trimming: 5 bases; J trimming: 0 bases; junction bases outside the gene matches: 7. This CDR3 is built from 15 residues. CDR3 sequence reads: CASSQIQGISYEQYF. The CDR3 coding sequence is TGTGCCAGCAGCCAAATACAGGGGATCTCCTACGAGCAGTACTTC.

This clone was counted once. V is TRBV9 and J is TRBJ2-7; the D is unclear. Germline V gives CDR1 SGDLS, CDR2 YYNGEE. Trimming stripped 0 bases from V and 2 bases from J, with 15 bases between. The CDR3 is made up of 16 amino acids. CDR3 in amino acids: CASSVGEPLAAYEQYF. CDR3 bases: TGTGCCAGCAGCGTAGGCGAGCCACTGGCAGCCTACGAGCAGTACTTC.

CDR3 nucleotides: TGTGCCAGCAGTGACCCAGGGACAGTCAATCAGCCCCAGCATTTT. Translated: CASSDPGTVNQPQHF. The gene calls are TRBV6-6 and TRBJ1-5, with 7 bases fitting TRBD1. V was clipped by 5 bases and J by 3 bases; unmatched bases: 7. Looked up from germline, CDR1 is MNHNY and CDR2 is SVGAGI (reference sequence). The CDR3 spans 15 residues.

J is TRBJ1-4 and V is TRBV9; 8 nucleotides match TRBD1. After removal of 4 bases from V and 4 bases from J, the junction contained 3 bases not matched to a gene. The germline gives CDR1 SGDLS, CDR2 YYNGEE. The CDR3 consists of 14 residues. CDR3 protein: CASSLQGGNEKLFF. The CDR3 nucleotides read TGTGCCAGCAGCCTACAGGGGGGTAATGAAAAACTGTTTTTT.

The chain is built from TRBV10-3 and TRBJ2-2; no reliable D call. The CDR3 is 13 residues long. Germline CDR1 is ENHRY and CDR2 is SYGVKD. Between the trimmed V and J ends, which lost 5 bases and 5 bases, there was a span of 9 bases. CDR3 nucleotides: TGTGCCATCAGTCCCGACGGGACCGGGGAGCTGTTTTTT. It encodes CAISPDGTGELFF.

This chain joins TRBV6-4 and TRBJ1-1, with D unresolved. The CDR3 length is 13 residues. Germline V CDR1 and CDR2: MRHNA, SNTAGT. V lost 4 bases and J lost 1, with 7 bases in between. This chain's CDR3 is CASSVSWNTEAFF. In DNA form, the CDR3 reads TGTGCCAGCAGTGTGTCATGGAACACTGAAGCTTTCTTT.

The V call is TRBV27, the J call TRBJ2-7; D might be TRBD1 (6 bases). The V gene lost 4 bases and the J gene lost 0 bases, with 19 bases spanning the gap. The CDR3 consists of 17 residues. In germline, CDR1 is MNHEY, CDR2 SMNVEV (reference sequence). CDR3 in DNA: TGTGCCAGCAGTTCCTACAAATCTCGGGACACCTCCTACGAGCAGTACTTC. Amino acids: CASSSYKSRDTSYEQYF.

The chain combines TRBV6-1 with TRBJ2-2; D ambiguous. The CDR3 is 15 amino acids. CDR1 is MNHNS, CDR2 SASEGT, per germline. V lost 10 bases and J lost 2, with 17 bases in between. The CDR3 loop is CAILLDTRNTGELFF. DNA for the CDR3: TGTGCCATCCTACTCGACACGAGAAACACCGGGGAGCTGTTTTTT.

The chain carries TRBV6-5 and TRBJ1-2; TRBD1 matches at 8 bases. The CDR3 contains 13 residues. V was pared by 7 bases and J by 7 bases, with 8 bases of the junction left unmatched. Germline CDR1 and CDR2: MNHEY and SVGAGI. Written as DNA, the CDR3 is TGTGCCAGCACCCCGGGAGGACAGGGTGGCTACACCTTC. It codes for CASTPGGQGGYTF.

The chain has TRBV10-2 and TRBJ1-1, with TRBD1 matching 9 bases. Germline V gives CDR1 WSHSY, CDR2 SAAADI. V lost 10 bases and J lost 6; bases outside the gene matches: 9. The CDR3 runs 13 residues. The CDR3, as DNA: TGCGCCACCCTGGACAGGGGTAAAGCTGAAGCTTTCTTT. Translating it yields CATLDRGKAEAFF.

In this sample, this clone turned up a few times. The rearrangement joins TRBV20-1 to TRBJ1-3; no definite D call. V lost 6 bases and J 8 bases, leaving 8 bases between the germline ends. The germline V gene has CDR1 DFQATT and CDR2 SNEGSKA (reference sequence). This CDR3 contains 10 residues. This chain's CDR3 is CSARRDTIYF. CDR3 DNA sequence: TGCAGTGCGAGGAGAGACACCATATATTTT.